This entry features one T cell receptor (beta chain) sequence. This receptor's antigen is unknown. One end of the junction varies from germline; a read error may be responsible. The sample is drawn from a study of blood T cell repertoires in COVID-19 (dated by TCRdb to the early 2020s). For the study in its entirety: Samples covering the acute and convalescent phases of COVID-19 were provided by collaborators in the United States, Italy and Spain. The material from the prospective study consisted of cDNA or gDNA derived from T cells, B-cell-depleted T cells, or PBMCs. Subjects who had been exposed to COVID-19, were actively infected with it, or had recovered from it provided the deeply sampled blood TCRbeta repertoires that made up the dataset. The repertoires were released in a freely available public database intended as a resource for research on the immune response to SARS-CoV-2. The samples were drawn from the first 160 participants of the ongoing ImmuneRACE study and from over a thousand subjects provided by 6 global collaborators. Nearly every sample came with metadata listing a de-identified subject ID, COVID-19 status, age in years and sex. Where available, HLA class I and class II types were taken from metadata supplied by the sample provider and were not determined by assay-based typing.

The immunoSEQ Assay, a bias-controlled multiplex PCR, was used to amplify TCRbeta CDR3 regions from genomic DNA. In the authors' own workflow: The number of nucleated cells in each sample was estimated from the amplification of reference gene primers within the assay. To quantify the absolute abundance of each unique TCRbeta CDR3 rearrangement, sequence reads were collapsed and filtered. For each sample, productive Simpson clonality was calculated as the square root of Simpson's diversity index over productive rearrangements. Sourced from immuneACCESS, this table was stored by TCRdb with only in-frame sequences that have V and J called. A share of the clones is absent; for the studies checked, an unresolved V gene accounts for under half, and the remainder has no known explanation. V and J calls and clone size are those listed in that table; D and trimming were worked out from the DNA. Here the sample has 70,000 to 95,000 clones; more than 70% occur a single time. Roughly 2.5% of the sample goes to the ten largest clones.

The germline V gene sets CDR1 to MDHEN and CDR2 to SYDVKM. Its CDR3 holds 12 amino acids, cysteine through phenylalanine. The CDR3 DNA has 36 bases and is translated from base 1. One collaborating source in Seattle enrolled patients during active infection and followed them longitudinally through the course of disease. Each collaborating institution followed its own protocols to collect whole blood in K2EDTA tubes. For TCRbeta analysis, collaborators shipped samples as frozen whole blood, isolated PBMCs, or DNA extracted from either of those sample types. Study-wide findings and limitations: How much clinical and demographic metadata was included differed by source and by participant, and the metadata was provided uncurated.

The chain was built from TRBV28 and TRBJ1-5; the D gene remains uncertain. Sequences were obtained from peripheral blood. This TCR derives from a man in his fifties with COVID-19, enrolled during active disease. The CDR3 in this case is CASSSEVGRRNF. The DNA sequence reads TGTGCCAGCAGTTCCGAAGTCGGGAGGAGGAATTTT.